A selection of T cell receptor beta chains follows, all from one sample in a study of OX40 agonist ivuxolimab in advanced cancers. Sequencing used immunoSEQ multiplex PCR; TCRdb keeps in-frame clones, though not all of them. In the table there are around 80,000 clones, about 85% of which are singletons. This material consisted of CD4+ or CD8+ T cells sorted from blood, taken in a trial of the OX40 agonist ivuxolimab. Source of these receptors: an adult with an advanced solid tumor such as melanoma, head and neck, liver or kidney cancer. The CDR3 runs from the conserved cysteine through the conserved F or W. A D gene is named only where the DNA matches it firmly. Size is omitted from some rows. Given values are once, few, many or a class for expanded clones.

v_call	j_call	d_call	clone_size	cdr3_aa	cdr3_nt
TRBV5-4	TRBJ2-3	NA	NA	CASSFRQGSDTQYF	TGTGCCAGCAGCTTTAGGCAGGGCTCAGATACGCAGTATTTT
TRBV28	TRBJ1-3	NA	NA	CASSNSNGNTIYF	TGTGCCAGCAGCAACAGTAATGGAAACACCATATATTTT
TRBV27	TRBJ2-6	NA	NA	CASSLDSASSGANVLTF	TGTGCCAGCAGTTTAGACTCGGCCTCCTCTGGGGCCAACGTCCTGACTTTC
TRBV4-2	TRBJ1-2	TRBD1	NA	CASSQEDRGSPRF	TGTGCCAGCAGCCAAGAGGACAGGGGAAGTCCCCGCTTC
TRBV18	TRBJ1-3	NA	NA	CASSPLQGSSGNTIYF	TGTGCCAGCTCACCACTTCAGGGGAGCTCTGGAAACACCATATATTTT
TRBV4-2	TRBJ1-3	NA	NA	CASSQDRVEGNTIYF	TGTGCCAGCAGCCAAGACCGGGTGGAAGGAAACACCATATATTTT
TRBV11-2	TRBJ1-2	TRBD1	once	CASSLVGQAITNYGYTF	TGTGCCAGCAGCTTAGTCGGACAGGCCATAACCAACTATGGCTACACCTTC
TRBV18	TRBJ2-2	TRBD2	once	CASSPWEGTGELFF	TGTGCCAGCTCACCGTGGGAGGGAACCGGGGAGCTGTTTTTT
TRBV6-1	TRBJ1-5	NA	NA	CASRGQRASNQPQHF	TGTGCCAGCAGGGGACAAAGGGCGAGCAATCAGCCCCAGCATTTT
TRBV6-5	TRBJ2-5	NA	NA	CASREIYQETQYF	TGTGCCAGCAGAGAAATATACCAAGAGACCCAGTACTTC
TRBV5-1	TRBJ1-2	NA	few	CASSLLYMGRGAQSYGYTF	TGCGCCAGCAGCTTGTTGTATATGGGGCGGGGGGCGCAGAGTTATGGCTACACCTTC
TRBV5-8	TRBJ2-3	NA	NA	CASSPWDWWGTDTQYF	TGTGCCAGCAGCCCCTGGGACTGGTGGGGCACAGATACGCAGTATTTT
TRBV5-1	TRBJ2-1	NA	NA	CASSFQGGPGDEQFF	TGCGCCAGCAGCTTTCAGGGGGGGCCTGGTGATGAGCAGTTCTTC
TRBV5-5	TRBJ1-1	NA	NA	CASSRIVNTEAFF	TGTGCCAGCAGTCGTATAGTGAACACTGAAGCTTTCTTT
TRBV19	TRBJ1-4	TRBD1	NA	CASSISRQGAEKLFF	TGTGCCAGTAGTATTTCCCGACAGGGGGCGGAAAAACTGTTTTTT
TRBV6-6	TRBJ1-3	NA	once	CASSYSGRDSGNTIYF	TGTGCCAGCAGTTACTCGGGCAGGGACTCTGGAAACACCATATATTTT
TRBV6-5	TRBJ1-1	NA	few	CASSKNFEAFF	TGTGCCAGCAGTAAAAACTTTGAAGCTTTCTTT
TRBV27	TRBJ1-3	NA	NA	CASRRWSSGNTIYF	TGTGCCAGCAGACGTTGGAGCTCTGGAAACACCATATATTTT
TRBV19	TRBJ1-5	NA	once	CATSSRDQPQHF	TGTGCCACCTCCTCCCGGGATCAGCCCCAGCATTTT
TRBV19	TRBJ1-3	NA	NA	CASSMPQYSGNTIYF	TGTGCCAGTAGTATGCCCCAGTACTCTGGAAACACCATATATTTT
TRBV6-1	TRBJ1-2	TRBD1	NA	CASSDSTGGTINYGYTF	TGTGCCAGCAGTGATTCGACAGGGGGGACGATTAACTATGGCTACACCTTC
TRBV5-8	TRBJ2-7	NA	NA	CASSLVGTVSYEQYF	TGTGCCAGCAGCTTGGTCGGGACGGTATCCTACGAGCAGTACTTC
TRBV19	TRBJ2-3	TRBD2	NA	CASSVSWGLAGEITDTQYF	TGTGCCAGTAGTGTGAGCTGGGGACTAGCGGGGGAGATCACAGATACGCAGTATTTT
TRBV12-5	TRBJ2-2	TRBD1	NA	CASGFRDRDGSELFF	TGTGCTAGTGGTTTCCGGGACAGGGACGGCTCGGAGCTGTTTTTT
TRBV6-5	TRBJ2-3	NA	NA	CASSQGLTQYF	TGTGCCAGCAGTCAAGGCCTTACGCAGTATTTT
TRBV27	TRBJ1-2	NA	NA	CASNPRGSHINYGYTF	TGTGCCAGCAACCCCCGGGGGAGCCACATTAACTATGGCTACACCTTC
TRBV18	TRBJ2-7	NA	NA	CASSPTAPGGTSSYEQYF	TGTGCCAGCTCGCCGACCGCCCCAGGGGGGACGAGCTCCTACGAGCAGTACTTC
TRBV30	TRBJ1-4	TRBD1	NA	CAWGLTGRGEKLFF	TGTGCCTGGGGTTTGACAGGGCGGGGGGAAAAACTGTTTTTT
TRBV11-3	TRBJ2-3	NA	NA	CASSVTTSTDTQYF	TGTGCCAGCAGCGTCACGACTAGCACAGATACGCAGTATTTT
TRBV7-8	TRBJ2-7	TRBD2	NA	CASSSGTSAVYEQYF	TGTGCCAGCAGCTCAGGGACTAGCGCGGTCTACGAGCAGTACTTC
TRBV9	TRBJ1-3	NA	NA	CASSVSRGRGSGNTIYF	TGTGCCAGCAGCGTCTCCCGGGGGAGGGGCTCTGGAAACACCATATATTTT
TRBV9	TRBJ2-7	NA	once	CASSPTGNSYEQYF	TGTGCCAGCAGTCCGACAGGCAACTCCTACGAGCAGTACTTC
TRBV6-5	TRBJ2-3	NA	NA	CASSYRGLSTDTQYF	TGTGCCAGCAGTTATCGCGGACTATCCACAGATACGCAGTATTTT